These 9 T cell receptor beta chains share one sample of origin, sequenced in a study of immune heterogeneity within non-small cell lung tumors. Multiplex PCR relied on 32 V and 13 J primers to amplify TCR beta CDR3. TCRdb passed the multiplex PCR reads through MiXCR, listing each CDR3 protein once. The table records approximately 3,100 distinct CDR3 sequences, less than 35% of them present only once. Each sample used roughly 600 ng of genomic DNA from bulk tumor tissue. Taken during surgery, several biopsies per primary tumor were spaced as far apart as possible within the tumor mass. Enrolled individuals presented with untreated, newly diagnosed non-small cell lung cancer and received curative surgery. Source material: lung tumor tissue. The receptors originated from a man aged 60 to 69 with non-small cell lung cancer.

This clonotype is labeled medium-sized. The chain joins TRBV20-1 to TRBJ2-3; unclear D gene. V gave up 3 bases and J gave up 7 bases, with 14 bases separating them. Germline V gives CDR1 DFQATT, CDR2 SNEGSKA (reference sequence). The CDR3 totals 13 residues. This CDR3 is CSASPHDTNTQYF. The DNA for the CDR3 is TGCAGTGCTAGTCCCCACGACACGAATACGCAGTATTTT.

The chain has TRBV3-1 and TRBJ1-1; D not certain. Germline V gene sequence: CDR1 LGHDT, CDR2 YNNKEL (reference sequence). The V and J ends lost 0 bases and 1 base respectively, with 6 bases between them. The CDR3 has 14 residues. The CDR3 DNA sequence: TGTGCCAGCAGCCAAGATCCCCGGAACACTGAAGCTTTCTTT. This sequence encodes CASSQDPRNTEAFF.

The chain links TRBV5-1 to TRBJ2-5; D gene unclear. The CDR3 is 11 amino acids. V lost 1 base and J lost 10, with 8 bases in between. Per germline, CDR1 SGHRS and CDR2 YFSETQ. This chain's CDR3 is CASSLTGVQYF. In DNA form, the CDR3 reads TGCGCCAGCAGCTTGACGGGCGTCCAGTACTTC.

This clonotype turned up a few times. The chain combines TRBV20-1 with TRBJ2-7; possible D gene TRBD2, 5 bases. This CDR3 comprises 13 residues. Germline values: CDR1 DFQATT, CDR2 SNEGSKA (reference sequence). Deletions cut 1 base from V and 4 bases from J, with 11 bases between. The CDR3 sequence: CSARASLEYEQYF. The CDR3 nucleotides are TGCAGTGCTAGAGCCTCACTAGAATACGAGCAGTACTTC.

This clonotype was found a few times. Here the CDR3 DNA reads TGCGCCAGCAGCACCGGGACAGGGTCGTCTGGGGCCAACGTCCTGACTTTC. Residues: CASSTGTGSSGANVLTF. This chain joins TRBV5-1 and TRBJ2-6; 9 bases are shared with TRBD1. The CDR3 length is 17 residues. Germline-derived CDR1 and CDR2 are SGHRS and YFSETQ. With 4 bases clipped from V and 1 base from J, the junction kept 6 bases outside the gene matches.

This clonotype was recorded a few times. The chain recombines TRBV4-1 with TRBJ1-2; TRBD1 matches 7 bases. The CDR3 totals 16 residues. Germline V gene lookup returns CDR1 MGHRA and CDR2 YSYEKL. V was clipped by 0 bases and J by 4 bases; unmatched bases: 8. The CDR3 bases are TGCGCCAGCAGCCAAGAGACAGGGCAAAGGGGCTATGGCTACACCTTC. Amino acid sequence: CASSQETGQRGYGYTF.

The V call is TRBV10-1, the J call TRBJ2-3, with no clear D. Germline V gene data show CDR1 as WNHNN and CDR2 as SYGVQD (reference sequence). Trimming removed 5 bases from V and 6 bases from J, with 9 bases in between. The CDR3 is 12 residues long. As DNA, the CDR3 is TGCGCCAGCAGTCAATTCGAGGATACGCAGTATTTT. Translation: CASSQFEDTQYF.

This clonotype qualifies as medium-sized. The genes are TRBV2 and TRBJ2-7, with 9 nucleotides matching TRBD1. The germline V gene encodes CDR1 SNHLY and CDR2 FYNNEI. Germline trimming cut 7 bases from V and 5 bases from J; bases unmatched to any gene: 9. This CDR3 comprises 14 residues. CDR3 sequence: CASTRQGEGDEQYF. CDR3 bases: TGTGCCAGCACCCGACAGGGGGAGGGGGACGAGCAGTACTTC.

This chain uses TRBV10-3 with TRBJ1-5, with 9 bases that match TRBD1. Trimming cost V 0 bases and J 5 bases; bases outside gene matches: 11. Germline loops: CDR1 ENHRY, CDR2 SYGVKD. CDR3 length: 18 amino acids. The CDR3 is CAISESGARDRAYQPQHF. Written as DNA, the CDR3 is TGTGCCATCAGTGAGTCGGGGGCCCGGGACAGGGCTTATCAGCCCCAGCATTTT.